Listed here are 5 T cell receptor beta chains from one sample, sequenced in a study of a mutant IDH1 vaccine in newly diagnosed glioma. Described time point: week 47, end of study. With topical imiquimod, each dose of the vaccine consisted of 300 ug of mutant IDH1 20-mer peptide. These receptors have no known antigen. Repertoires were generated with immunoSEQ multiplex PCR, while TCRdb's copy carries only in-frame clones and drops some. The top ten hold approximately 5.4% of the sample, which has roughly 86,000 clones, 75% to 90% seen once. The material was PBMCs, obtained from a glioma patient whose treatment included an IDH1 peptide vaccine. All receptors derive from a man aged 40-49 years with glioma.

The rearrangement uses TRBV11-2 and TRBJ2-7; D call uncertain. The length of the CDR3 is 13 residues. Germline V CDR1 and CDR2: SGHAT, FQNNGV. V lost 4 bases to trimming and J lost 3 bases, with 10 bases between them. The CDR3 bases are TGTGCCAGCAGCTCCCGCCGGTTCTACGAGCAGTACTTC. Translating it yields CASSSRRFYEQYF.

This chain joins TRBV11-2 and TRBJ2-3; 10 positions match TRBD2. The trim removed 1 base at V and 2 bases at J, leaving 9 bases unmatched. The CDR3 consists of 18 residues. Germline V gene sequence: CDR1 SGHAT, CDR2 FQNNGV. The CDR3 sequence: CASSLVATSGPNTDTQYF. The CDR3 coding sequence is TGTGCCAGCAGCTTAGTGGCGACTAGCGGGCCTAACACAGATACGCAGTATTTT.

This clone was recorded only once. In DNA, the CDR3 is TGTGCCAGCACAACCGGGACAGGGGCGGGCGAGCAGTACTTC. Translating gives CASTTGTGAGEQYF. The rearrangement joins TRBV7-8 to TRBJ2-7, with TRBD1 matching over 10 bases. Germline lookup yields CDR1 SGHVS and CDR2 FQNEAQ. The CDR3 runs 14 residues. Trimming removed 7 bases from V and 6 bases from J; junction bases left unmatched: 9.

The chain is built from TRBV4-3 and TRBJ1-3; no clear D. In germline, CDR1 is LGHNA, CDR2 YSLEER. The CDR3 has 14 amino acids. Trimming stripped 1 base from V and 3 bases from J, with 7 bases between. The CDR3 loop reads CASSQASIGNTIYF. CDR3 nucleotide sequence: TGCGCCAGCAGCCAAGCTTCGATTGGAAACACCATATATTTT.

The chain is built from TRBV27 and TRBJ2-7, with D perhaps TRBD1 (5 bases). In germline, CDR1 is MNHEY, CDR2 SMNVEV (reference sequence). The CDR3 loop spans 16 amino acids. Trimming took 1 base from V and 5 from J, leaving 18 bases between them. CDR3 DNA: TGTGCCAGCAGTTTATTAATATTCGGCAGGGTCGACGAGCAGTACTTC. As protein: CASSLLIFGRVDEQYF.